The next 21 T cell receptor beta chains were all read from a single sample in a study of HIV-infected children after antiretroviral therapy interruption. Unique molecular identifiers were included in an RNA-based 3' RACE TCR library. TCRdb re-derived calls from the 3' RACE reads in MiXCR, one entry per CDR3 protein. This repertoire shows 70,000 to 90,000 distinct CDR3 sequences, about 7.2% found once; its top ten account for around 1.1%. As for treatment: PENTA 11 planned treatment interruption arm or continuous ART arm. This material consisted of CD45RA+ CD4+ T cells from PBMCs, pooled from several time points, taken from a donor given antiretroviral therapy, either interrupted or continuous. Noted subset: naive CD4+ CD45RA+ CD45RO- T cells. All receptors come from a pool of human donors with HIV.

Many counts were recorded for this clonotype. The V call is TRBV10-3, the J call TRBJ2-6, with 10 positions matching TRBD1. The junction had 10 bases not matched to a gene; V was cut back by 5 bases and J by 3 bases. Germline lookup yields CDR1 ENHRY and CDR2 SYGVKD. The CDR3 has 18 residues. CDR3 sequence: CAISPLTGGSGGANVLTF. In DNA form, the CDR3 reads TGTGCCATCAGTCCTCTGACAGGGGGCTCTGGTGGGGCCAACGTCCTGACTTTC.

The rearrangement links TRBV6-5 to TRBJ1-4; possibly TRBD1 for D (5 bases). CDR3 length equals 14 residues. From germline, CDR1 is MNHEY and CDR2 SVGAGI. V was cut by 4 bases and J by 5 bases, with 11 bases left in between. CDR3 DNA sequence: TGTGCCAGCAGTTGGGGCCAGCTAAATGAAAAACTGTTTTTT. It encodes CASSWGQLNEKLFF.

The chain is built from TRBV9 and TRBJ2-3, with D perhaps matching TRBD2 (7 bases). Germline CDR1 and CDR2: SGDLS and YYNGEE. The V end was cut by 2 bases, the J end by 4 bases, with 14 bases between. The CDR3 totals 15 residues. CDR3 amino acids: CASSVFGGGADTQYF. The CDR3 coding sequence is TGTGCCAGCAGCGTGTTTGGCGGGGGCGCAGATACGCAGTATTTT.

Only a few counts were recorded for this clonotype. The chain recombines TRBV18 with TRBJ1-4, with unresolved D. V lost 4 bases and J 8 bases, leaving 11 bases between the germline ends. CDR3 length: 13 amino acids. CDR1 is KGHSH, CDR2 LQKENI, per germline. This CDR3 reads CASSQRRGEKLFF. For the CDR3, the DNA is TGTGCCAGCTCACAAAGAAGAGGGGAAAAACTGTTTTTT.

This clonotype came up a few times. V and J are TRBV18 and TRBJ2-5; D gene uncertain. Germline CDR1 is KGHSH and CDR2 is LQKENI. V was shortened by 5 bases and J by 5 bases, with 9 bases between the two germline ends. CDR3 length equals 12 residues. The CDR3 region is CASSNGRETQYF. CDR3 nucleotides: TGTGCCAGCTCAAACGGCAGGGAGACCCAGTACTTC.

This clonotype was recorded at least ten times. The CDR3 protein is CASSLSDSYEQYF. Written as DNA, the CDR3 is TGTGCCAGCAGCTTATCCGACAGCTACGAGCAGTACTTC. The V gene is TRBV7-2, the J gene TRBJ2-7, with D possibly TRBD1 on 5 matching bases. CDR3 length: 13 residues. V gave up 2 bases and J gave up 3 bases, with 8 bases separating them. Germline CDR1 SGHTA, CDR2 FQGNSA.

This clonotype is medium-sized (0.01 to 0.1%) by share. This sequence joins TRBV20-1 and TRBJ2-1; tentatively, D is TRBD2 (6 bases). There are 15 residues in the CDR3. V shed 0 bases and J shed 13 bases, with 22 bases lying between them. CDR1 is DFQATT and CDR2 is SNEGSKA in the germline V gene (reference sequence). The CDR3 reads CSARDPWASERNQFF. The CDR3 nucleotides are TGCAGTGCTAGAGATCCATGGGCTAGCGAACGAAACCAGTTCTTC.

This CDR3 reads CASSQGRTKTQYF. The CDR3 nucleotides are TGTGCCAGCAGCCAAGGCAGGACAAAGACCCAGTACTTC. The chain has TRBV14 and TRBJ2-5, with D possibly being TRBD1 (5 bases). The germline V gene encodes CDR1 SGHDN and CDR2 FVKESK. The V and J ends lost 1 base and 6 bases respectively, with 9 bases between them. The CDR3 contains 13 residues.

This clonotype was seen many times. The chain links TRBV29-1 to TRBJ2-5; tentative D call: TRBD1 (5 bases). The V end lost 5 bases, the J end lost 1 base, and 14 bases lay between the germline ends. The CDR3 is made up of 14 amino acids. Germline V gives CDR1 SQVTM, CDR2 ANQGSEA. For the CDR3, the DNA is TGCAGCGTTCGGCCAGGGTTGGGCCAAGAGACCCAGTACTTC. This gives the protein CSVRPGLGQETQYF.

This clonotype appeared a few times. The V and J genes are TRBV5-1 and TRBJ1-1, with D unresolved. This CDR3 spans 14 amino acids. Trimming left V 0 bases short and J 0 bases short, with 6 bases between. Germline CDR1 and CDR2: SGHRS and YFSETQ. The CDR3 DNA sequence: TGCGCCAGCAGCTTGGCAAGCCTGAACACTGAAGCTTTCTTT. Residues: CASSLASLNTEAFF.

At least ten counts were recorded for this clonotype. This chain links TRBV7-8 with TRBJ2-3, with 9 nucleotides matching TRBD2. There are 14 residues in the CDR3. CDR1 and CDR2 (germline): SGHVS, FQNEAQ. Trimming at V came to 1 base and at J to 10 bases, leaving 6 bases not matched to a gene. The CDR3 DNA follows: TGTGCCAGCAGCTTAGAGAGCCGACTAGCGGCGCAGTATTTT. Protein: CASSLESRLAAQYF.

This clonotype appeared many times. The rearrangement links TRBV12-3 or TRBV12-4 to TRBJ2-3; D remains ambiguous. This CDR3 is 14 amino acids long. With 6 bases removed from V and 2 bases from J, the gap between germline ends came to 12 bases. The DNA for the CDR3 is TGTGCCAGCAGCCTCGATTTGCTCACAGATACGCAGTATTTT. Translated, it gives CASSLDLLTDTQYF.

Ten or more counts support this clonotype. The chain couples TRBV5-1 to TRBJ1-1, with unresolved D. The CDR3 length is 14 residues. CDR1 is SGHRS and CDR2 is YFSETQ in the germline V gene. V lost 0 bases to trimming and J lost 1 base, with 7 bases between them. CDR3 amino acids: CASSLGPGNTEAFF. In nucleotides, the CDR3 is TGCGCCAGCAGCTTGGGGCCAGGGAACACTGAAGCTTTCTTT.

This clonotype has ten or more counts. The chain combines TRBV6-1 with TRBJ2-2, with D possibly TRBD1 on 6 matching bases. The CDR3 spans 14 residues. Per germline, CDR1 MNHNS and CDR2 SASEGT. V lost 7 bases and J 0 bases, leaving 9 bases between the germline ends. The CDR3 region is CASKGQANTGELFF. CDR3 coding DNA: TGTGCCAGCAAGGGACAAGCGAACACCGGGGAGCTGTTTTTT.

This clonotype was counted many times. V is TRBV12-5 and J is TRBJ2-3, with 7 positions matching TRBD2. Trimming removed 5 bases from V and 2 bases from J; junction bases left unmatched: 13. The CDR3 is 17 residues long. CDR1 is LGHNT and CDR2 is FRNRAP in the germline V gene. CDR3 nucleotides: TGTGCTAGTGGTCTCTCAGCGGGGCTAAGGAACACAGATACGCAGTATTTT. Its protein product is CASGLSAGLRNTDTQYF.

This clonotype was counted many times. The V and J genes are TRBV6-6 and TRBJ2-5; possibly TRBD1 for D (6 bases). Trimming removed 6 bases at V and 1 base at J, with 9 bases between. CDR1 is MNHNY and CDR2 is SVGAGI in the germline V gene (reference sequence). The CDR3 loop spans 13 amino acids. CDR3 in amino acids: CASSRTAQETQYF. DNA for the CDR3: TGTGCCAGCAGCCGGACAGCCCAAGAGACCCAGTACTTC.

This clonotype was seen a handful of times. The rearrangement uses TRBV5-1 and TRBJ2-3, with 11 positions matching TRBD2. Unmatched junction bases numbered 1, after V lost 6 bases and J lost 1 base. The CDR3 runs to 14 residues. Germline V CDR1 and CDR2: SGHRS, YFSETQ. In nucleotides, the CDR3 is TGCGCCAGCAAACTAGCGGGGGGCACAGATACGCAGTATTTT. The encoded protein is CASKLAGGTDTQYF.

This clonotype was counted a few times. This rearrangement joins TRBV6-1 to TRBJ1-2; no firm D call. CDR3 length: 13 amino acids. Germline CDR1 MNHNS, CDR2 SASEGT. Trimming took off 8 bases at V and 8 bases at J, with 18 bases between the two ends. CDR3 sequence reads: CASRSDHTRGYTF. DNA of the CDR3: TGTGCCAGCCGATCGGACCATACGCGGGGCTACACCTTC.

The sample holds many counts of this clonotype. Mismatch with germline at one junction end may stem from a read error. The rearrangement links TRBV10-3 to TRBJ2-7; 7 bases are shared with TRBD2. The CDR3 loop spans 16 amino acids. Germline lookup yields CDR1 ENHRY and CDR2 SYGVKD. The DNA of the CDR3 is TGTGCCAGCAGTGATCGGGACTGGGGGGGGTCCTATGAACAGTACTTC. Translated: CASSDRDWGGSYEQYF.

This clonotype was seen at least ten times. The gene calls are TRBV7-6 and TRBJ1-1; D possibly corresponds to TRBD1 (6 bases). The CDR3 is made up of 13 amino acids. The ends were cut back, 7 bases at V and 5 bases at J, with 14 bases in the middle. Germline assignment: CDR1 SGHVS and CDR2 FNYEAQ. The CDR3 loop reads CASTFQGNTEAFF. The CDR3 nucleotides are TGTGCCAGCACCTTTCAGGGGAATACTGAAGCTTTCTTT.

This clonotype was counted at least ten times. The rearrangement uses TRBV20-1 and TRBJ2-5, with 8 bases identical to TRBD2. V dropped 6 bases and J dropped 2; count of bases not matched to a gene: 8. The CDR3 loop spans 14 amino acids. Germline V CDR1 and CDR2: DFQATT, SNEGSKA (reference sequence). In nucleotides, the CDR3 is TGCAGTGCAATATCCGGGGGGGCTCAAGAGACCCAGTACTTC. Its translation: CSAISGGAQETQYF.